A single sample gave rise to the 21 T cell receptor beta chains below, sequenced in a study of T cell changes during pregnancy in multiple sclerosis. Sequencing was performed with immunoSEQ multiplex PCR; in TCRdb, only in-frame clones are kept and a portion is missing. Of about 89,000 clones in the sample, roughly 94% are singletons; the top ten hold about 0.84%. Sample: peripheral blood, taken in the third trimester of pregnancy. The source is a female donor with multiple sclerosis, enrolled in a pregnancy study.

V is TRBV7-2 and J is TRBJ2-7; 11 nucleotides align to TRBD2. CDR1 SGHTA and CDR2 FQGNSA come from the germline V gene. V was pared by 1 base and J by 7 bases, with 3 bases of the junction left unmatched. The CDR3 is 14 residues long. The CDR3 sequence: CASSLVPSGREQYF. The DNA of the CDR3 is TGTGCCAGCAGCTTAGTACCTAGCGGGAGGGAGCAGTACTTC.

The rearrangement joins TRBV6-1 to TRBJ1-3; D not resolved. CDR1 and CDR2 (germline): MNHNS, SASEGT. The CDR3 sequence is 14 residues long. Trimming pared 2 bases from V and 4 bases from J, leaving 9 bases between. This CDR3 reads CASSEHLEGNTIYF. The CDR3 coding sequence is TGTGCCAGCAGTGAACACCTGGAGGGAAACACCATATATTTT.

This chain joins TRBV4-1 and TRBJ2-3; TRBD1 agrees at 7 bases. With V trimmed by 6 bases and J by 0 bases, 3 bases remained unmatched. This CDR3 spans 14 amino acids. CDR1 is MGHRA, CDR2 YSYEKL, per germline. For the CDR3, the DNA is TGCGCCAGCAGTCGGGACAGAAGCACAGATACGCAGTATTTT. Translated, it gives CASSRDRSTDTQYF.

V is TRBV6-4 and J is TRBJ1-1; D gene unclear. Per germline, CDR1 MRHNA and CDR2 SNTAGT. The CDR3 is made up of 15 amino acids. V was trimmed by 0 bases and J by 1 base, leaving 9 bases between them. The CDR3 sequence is CASSDSEGRNTEAFF. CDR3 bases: TGTGCCAGCAGTGACTCAGAGGGTCGGAACACTGAAGCTTTCTTT.

The CDR3 DNA follows: TGTGCCAGCAGCTCGTCGGGTAGCGTGGGGAATGAGCAGTTCTTC. This gives the protein CASSSSGSVGNEQFF. V usage is TRBV11-2 and J usage is TRBJ2-1, with D possibly matching TRBD2 (5 bases). The CDR3 extends over 15 amino acids. Germline V gene data show CDR1 as SGHAT and CDR2 as FQNNGV. Trimming left V 4 bases short and J 7 bases short, with 17 bases between. The complete variable domain, with remaining parts taken from reference TRBV11-2 and TRBJ2-1, reads EAGVAQSPRYKIIEKRQSVAFWCNPISGHATLYWYQQILGQGPKLLIQFQNNGVVDDSQLPKDRFSAERLKGVDSTLKIQPAKLEDSAVYLCASSSSGSVGNEQFFGPGTRLTVL.

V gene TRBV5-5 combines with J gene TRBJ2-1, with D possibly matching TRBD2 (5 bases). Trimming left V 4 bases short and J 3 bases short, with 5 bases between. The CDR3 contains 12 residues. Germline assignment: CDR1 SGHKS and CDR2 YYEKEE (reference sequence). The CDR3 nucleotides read TGTGCCAGCAGCCGGGACTACAATGAGCAGTTCTTC. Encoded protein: CASSRDYNEQFF.

CDR3 protein: CASSISAGYTF. As DNA, the CDR3 is TGTGCCAGTAGTATATCGGCCGGGTACACCTTC. The chain uses TRBV19 and TRBJ1-2, with no clear D. Trimming took off 2 bases at V and 11 bases at J, with 9 bases between the two ends. Germline V gene sequence: CDR1 LNHDA, CDR2 SQIVND (reference sequence). This CDR3 has 11 residues.

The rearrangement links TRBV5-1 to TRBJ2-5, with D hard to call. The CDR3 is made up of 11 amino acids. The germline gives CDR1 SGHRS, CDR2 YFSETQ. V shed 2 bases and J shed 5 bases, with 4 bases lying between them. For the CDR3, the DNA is TGCGCCAGCAGCTTAGAGGAGACCCAGTACTTC. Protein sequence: CASSLEETQYF.

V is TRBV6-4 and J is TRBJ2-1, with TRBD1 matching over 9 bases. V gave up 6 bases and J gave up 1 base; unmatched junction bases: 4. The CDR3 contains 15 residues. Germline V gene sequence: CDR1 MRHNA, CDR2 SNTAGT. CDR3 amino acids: CASSAGTGSYNEQFF. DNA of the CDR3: TGTGCCAGCAGCGCAGGGACAGGGTCCTACAATGAGCAGTTCTTC.

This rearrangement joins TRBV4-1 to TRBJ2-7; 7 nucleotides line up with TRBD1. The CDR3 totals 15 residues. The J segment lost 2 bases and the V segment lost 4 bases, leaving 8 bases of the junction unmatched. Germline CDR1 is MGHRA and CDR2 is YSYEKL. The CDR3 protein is CASSRVTGSPYEQYF. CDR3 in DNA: TGCGCCAGCAGCCGGGTGACAGGGAGCCCCTACGAGCAGTACTTC.

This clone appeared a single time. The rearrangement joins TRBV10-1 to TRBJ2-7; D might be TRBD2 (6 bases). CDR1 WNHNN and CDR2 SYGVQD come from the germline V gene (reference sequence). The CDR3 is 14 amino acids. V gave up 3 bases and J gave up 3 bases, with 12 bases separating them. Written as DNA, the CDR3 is TGCGCCAGCAGTGATGGGATTAGCGGCTACGAGCAGTACTTC. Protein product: CASSDGISGYEQYF.

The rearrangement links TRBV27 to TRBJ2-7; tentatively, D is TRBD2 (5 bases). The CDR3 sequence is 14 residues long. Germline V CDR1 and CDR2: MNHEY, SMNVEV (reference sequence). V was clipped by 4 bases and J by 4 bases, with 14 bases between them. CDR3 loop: CASSYASGEYEQYF. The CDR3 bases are TGTGCCAGCAGTTACGCTTCTGGGGAGTACGAGCAGTACTTC.

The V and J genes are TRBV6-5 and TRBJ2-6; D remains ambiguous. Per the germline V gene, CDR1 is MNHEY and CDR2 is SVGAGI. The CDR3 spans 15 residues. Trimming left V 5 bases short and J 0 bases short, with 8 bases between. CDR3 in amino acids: CASSQRFSGANVLTF. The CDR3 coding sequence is TGTGCCAGCAGTCAACGGTTCTCTGGGGCCAACGTCCTGACTTTC.

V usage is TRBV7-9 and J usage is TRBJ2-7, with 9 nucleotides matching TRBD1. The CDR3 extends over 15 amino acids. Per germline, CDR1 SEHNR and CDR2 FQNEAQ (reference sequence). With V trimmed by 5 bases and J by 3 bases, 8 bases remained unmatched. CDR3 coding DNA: TGTGCCAGCAGCCAACCGGGACAGGGAAGCTACGAGCAGTACTTC. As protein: CASSQPGQGSYEQYF.

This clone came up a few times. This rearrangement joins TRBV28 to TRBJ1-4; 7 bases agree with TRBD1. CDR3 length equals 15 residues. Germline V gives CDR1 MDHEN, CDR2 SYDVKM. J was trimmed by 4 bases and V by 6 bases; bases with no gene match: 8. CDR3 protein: CASRLQGSGNEKLFF. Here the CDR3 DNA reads TGTGCCAGCAGGCTACAGGGGTCGGGTAATGAAAAACTGTTTTTT.

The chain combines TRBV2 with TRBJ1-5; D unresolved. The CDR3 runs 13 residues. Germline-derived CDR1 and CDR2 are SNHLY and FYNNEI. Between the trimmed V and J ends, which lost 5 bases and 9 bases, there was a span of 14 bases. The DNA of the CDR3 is TGTGCCAGCAGTAAAGACAACCAAAGGCCCCAGCATTTT. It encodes CASSKDNQRPQHF. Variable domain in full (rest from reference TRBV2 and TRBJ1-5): EPEVTQTPSHQVTQMGQEVILRCVPISNHLYFYWYRQILGQKVEFLVSFYNNEISEKSEIFDDQFSVERPDGSNFTLKIRSTKLEDSAMYFCASSKDNQRPQHFGDGTRLSIL.

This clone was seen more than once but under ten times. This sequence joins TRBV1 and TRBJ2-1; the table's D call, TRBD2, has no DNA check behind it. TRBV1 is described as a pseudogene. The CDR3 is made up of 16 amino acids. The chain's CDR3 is CTSSQGRPGVHNEQFF. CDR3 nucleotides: TGCACCAGCAGCCAAGGTCGGCCGGGAGTCCACAATGAGCAGTTCTTC.

The CDR3 DNA follows: TGTGCCAGCAGGGCCGGGGGTAGCACAGATACGCAGTATTTT. Its translation: CASRAGGSTDTQYF. The J gene is TRBJ2-3, the V gene TRBV6-4, with D possibly matching TRBD2 (6 bases). CDR1 is MRHNA and CDR2 is SNTAGT in the germline V gene. The length of the CDR3 is 14 residues. Trimming left V 6 bases short and J 0 bases short, with 10 bases between.

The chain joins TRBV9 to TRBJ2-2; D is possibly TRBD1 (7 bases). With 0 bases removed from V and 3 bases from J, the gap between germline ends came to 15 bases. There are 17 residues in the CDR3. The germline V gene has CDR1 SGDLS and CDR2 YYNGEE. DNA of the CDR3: TGTGCCAGCAGCGTAGTTGGAGGGGGCCTGGACACCGGGGAGCTGTTTTTT. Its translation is CASSVVGGGLDTGELFF.

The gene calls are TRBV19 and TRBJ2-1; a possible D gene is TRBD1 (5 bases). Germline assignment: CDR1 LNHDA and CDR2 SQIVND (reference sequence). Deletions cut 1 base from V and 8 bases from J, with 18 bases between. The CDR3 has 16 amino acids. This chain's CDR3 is CASSIGFTGIRDEQFF. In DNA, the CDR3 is TGTGCCAGTAGTATAGGGTTTACAGGAATTCGGGATGAGCAGTTCTTC.

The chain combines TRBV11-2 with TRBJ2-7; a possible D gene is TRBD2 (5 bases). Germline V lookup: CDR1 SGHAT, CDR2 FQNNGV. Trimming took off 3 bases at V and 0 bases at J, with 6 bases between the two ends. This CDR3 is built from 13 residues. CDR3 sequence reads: CASSFGVSYEQYF. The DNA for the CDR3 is TGTGCCAGCAGCTTCGGGGTCTCCTACGAGCAGTACTTC.